These T cell receptor beta chains were read from a single sample in a study of CD8+ T cells in alopecia areata. The data were produced by immunoSEQ multiplex PCR, yet TCRdb's version contains in-frame clones alone and is incomplete. The table records fewer than 350,000 clones, 55% to 75% of them present only once. This specimen consisted of CD4+ T cells sorted from blood, obtained at week 24, from a patient treated with tofacitinib. Receptors were obtained from a human donor with alopecia areata. CDR3s include the opening cysteine and the closing phenylalanine or tryptophan. D genes are given only for firm matches. Clone size, where shown, is once, few, many, or a class for clones that have expanded.

d_call,j_call,clone_size,v_call,cdr3_nt,cdr3_aa
TRBD1,TRBJ2-5,many,TRBV27,TGTGCCAGCAGTACGGACAGGGGGGGAGAGACCCAGTACTTC,CASSTDRGGETQYF
.,TRBJ2-5,.,TRBV6-1,TGTGCCAGCAAGGAGCAGGTACAAGAGACCCAGTACTTC,CASKEQVQETQYF
.,TRBJ1-5,few,TRBV2,TGTGCCAGCACGAAGGAAAGCAATCAGCCCCAGCATTTT,CASTKESNQPQHF
.,TRBJ1-2,.,TRBV5-1,TGCGCCAGCAGCCAAGGACAGAACTATGGCTACACCTTC,CASSQGQNYGYTF
TRBD1,TRBJ1-5,.,TRBV2,TGTGCCAGCGGGCGGACAGGTAGCAATCAGCCCCAGCATTTT,CASGRTGSNQPQHF
.,TRBJ1-1,.,TRBV29-1,TGCAGCGTTGTTAGTGGTAACACTGAAGCTTTCTTT,CSVVSGNTEAFF
TRBD1,TRBJ1-2,.,TRBV18,TGTGCCAGCTCACCATGGGGACAGGCTGACTATGGCTACACCTTC,CASSPWGQADYGYTF
.,TRBJ2-2,once,TRBV25-1,TGTGCCAGCAGTGGGTACAGGACAGAGAACACCGGGGAGCTGTTTTTT,CASSGYRTENTGELFF
.,TRBJ2-5,few,TRBV20-1,TGCAGTCCCGGGACTTGGGGGTACTTC,CSPGTWGYF
TRBD2,TRBJ2-3,.,TRBV18,TGTGCCAGCTCTCAGGGACTAGCGGTGACAGATACGCAGTATTTT,CASSQGLAVTDTQYF
TRBD1,TRBJ1-1,.,TRBV29-1,TGCAGCGTCCGGCTTCACAGGGGGATGAACACTGAAGCTTTCTTT,CSVRLHRGMNTEAFF
.,TRBJ2-1,.,TRBV2,TGTGCCAGCAGCGACTCGTTAGGAAATGAGCAGTTCTTC,CASSDSLGNEQFF
TRBD1,TRBJ2-3,.,TRBV30,TGTGCCTGGAGTGCCCGACAGGGGTTTTCAGATACGCAGTATTTT,CAWSARQGFSDTQYF
TRBD2,TRBJ2-3,few,TRBV10-3,TGTGCCAACCGGGGGGGGCCGACAGATACGCAGTATTTT,CANRGGPTDTQYF
.,TRBJ1-5,.,TRBV9,TGTGCCAGCAGCCCAGCCGGGGAACGGGGTCAGCCCCAGCATTTT,CASSPAGERGQPQHF
TRBD1,TRBJ1-6,.,TRBV4-2,TGTGCCAGCAGCCAAAGGGACAGGGACAATTCACCCCTCCACTTT,CASSQRDRDNSPLHF
.,TRBJ1-2,.,TRBV4-1,TGCGCCAGCAGCCAAGAAAGCAGCTCGTATGGCTACACCTTC,CASSQESSSYGYTF
.,TRBJ2-6,.,TRBV19,TGTGCCAGTAAGGGGCCTGGGGCCAACGTCCTGACTTTC,CASKGPGANVLTF
.,TRBJ2-7,.,TRBV10-3,TGTGCCATCAGGCCCGACCGACAGAGTTACGAGCAGTACTTC,CAIRPDRQSYEQYF
.,TRBJ2-4,.,TRBV2,TGTGCCAGCACTTCCAAAAACATTCAGTACTTC,CASTSKNIQYF
.,TRBJ1-6,.,TRBV27,TGTGCCAGCAGTTTAGGGCGGGATGGTTCACCCCTCCACTTT,CASSLGRDGSPLHF
.,TRBJ1-1,.,TRBV2,TGTGCCAGCAGCCCATATGGTTCAGAGAACACTGAAGCTTTCTTT,CASSPYGSENTEAFF
.,TRBJ2-7,few,TRBV5-6,TGTGCCAGCAGCTACAGGGTTACCTACGAGCAGTACTTC,CASSYRVTYEQYF
.,TRBJ2-5,.,TRBV7-2,TGTGCCAGCAGCCCGGTGGGGATTGGAGAGACCCAGTACTTC,CASSPVGIGETQYF
TRBD1,TRBJ2-7,.,TRBV30,TGTGCCTGGAGGAACACAGGGGGGTACGAGCAGTACTTC,CAWRNTGGYEQYF
.,TRBJ2-7,.,TRBV2,TGTGCCAGCAGTGATACTCGGTCGGGCGAGCAGTACTTC,CASSDTRSGEQYF
.,TRBJ2-7,.,TRBV5-1,TGCGCCAGCAGCCCCCGGACAGAGGCCTACGAGCAGTACTTC,CASSPRTEAYEQYF
.,TRBJ1-6,.,TRBV9,TGTGCCAGAGGTTCACCCCTCCACTTT,CARGSPLHF
.,TRBJ2-3,.,TRBV2,TGTGCCAGCAGTCGAGATACGCAGTATTTT,CASSRDTQYF
.,TRBJ2-5,.,TRBV10-3,TGTGCCATCAACGGAAGACAACAAGAGACCCAGTACTTC,CAINGRQQETQYF
TRBD2,TRBJ2-2,.,TRBV30,TGTGCCTGGAGAGGATGGATAGCGGGGGTGATGAACACCGGGGAGCTGTTTTTT,CAWRGWIAGVMNTGELFF
TRBD1,TRBJ2-2,.,TRBV5-6,TGTGCCAGCAGCCCGGGGACAGACATTACCGGGGAGCTGTTTTTT,CASSPGTDITGELFF
TRBD1,TRBJ2-7,.,TRBV29-1,TGCAGCGTTGTCAAGACAGGGAGCTCCTACGAGCAGTACTTC,CSVVKTGSSYEQYF
.,TRBJ1-1,.,TRBV27,TGTGCCAGCAGTTTGAGGGTGAGCACTGAAGCTTTCTTT,CASSLRVSTEAFF
TRBD2,TRBJ2-3,.,TRBV10-3,TGTGCCATCAGGGCGGGACTATCCTCCACAGATACGCAGTATTTT,CAIRAGLSSTDTQYF
.,TRBJ1-2,.,TRBV20-1,TGCAGTGCTAGACAGGTCCCTAACACCTTC,CSARQVPNTF
.,TRBJ2-3,.,TRBV9,TGTGCCAGCAGCCCTCGGACAGCTAGCACAGATACGCAGTATTTT,CASSPRTASTDTQYF
.,TRBJ2-3,many,TRBV5-1,TGCGCCAGCAGAAGCACAGATACGCAGTATTTT,CASRSTDTQYF
.,TRBJ2-3,.,TRBV6-5,TGTGCCAGCAGTTATGGCGCTAGCACAGATACGCAGTATTTT,CASSYGASTDTQYF
.,TRBJ2-6,.,TRBV28,TGTGCCAGCAGCATATCCGGCTCTGGGGCCAACGTCCTGACTTTC,CASSISGSGANVLTF
.,TRBJ2-5,.,TRBV29-1,TGCAGCGTTGCCGGCGGTGGCTCGGAGACCCAGTACTTC,CSVAGGGSETQYF
TRBD1,TRBJ1-6,.,TRBV5-1,TGCGCCAGCAGCTTGACTATTACAGGGGAGTGGGATAATTCACCCCTCCACTTT,CASSLTITGEWDNSPLHF
.,TRBJ1-5,few,TRBV5-4,TGTGCCAGCAGCTTGATGGTGGGGGGTCAGCCCCAGCATTTT,CASSLMVGGQPQHF
.,TRBJ1-2,.,TRBV19,TGTGCCAGTAGCATTTCCGGCTATGGCTACACCTTC,CASSISGYGYTF
TRBD1,TRBJ2-4,.,TRBV5-4,TGTGCCAGCAGCTTGACGGCAGGGGGCGCGGGTTCGGTTCAGTACTTC,CASSLTAGGAGSVQYF